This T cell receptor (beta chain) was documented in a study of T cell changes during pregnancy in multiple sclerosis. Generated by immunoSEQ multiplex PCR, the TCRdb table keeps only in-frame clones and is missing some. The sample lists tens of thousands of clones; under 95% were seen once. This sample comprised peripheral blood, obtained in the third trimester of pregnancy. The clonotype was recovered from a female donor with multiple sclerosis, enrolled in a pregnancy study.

The CDR3 here is CAISDQGADYGYTF. The DNA of the CDR3 is TGTGCCATCAGTGATCAGGGGGCGGACTATGGCTACACCTTC. The V gene is TRBV10-3, the J gene TRBJ1-2; 8 nucleotides line up with TRBD1. This CDR3 is built from 14 residues. Germline CDR1 ENHRY, CDR2 SYGVKD. V lost 3 bases, J lost 3 bases, and 3 bases stayed unmatched.